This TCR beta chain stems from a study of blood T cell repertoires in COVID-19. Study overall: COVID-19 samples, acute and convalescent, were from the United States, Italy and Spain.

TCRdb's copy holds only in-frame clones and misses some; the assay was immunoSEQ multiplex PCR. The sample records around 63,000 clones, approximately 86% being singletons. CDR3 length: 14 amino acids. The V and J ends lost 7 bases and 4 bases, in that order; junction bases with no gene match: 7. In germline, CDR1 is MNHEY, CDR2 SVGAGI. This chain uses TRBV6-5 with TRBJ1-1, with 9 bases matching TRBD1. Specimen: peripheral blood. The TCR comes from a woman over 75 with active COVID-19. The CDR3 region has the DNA TGTGCCAGCACCACGACAGGGGGAATCACTGAAGCTTTCTTT. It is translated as CASTTTGGITEAFF.